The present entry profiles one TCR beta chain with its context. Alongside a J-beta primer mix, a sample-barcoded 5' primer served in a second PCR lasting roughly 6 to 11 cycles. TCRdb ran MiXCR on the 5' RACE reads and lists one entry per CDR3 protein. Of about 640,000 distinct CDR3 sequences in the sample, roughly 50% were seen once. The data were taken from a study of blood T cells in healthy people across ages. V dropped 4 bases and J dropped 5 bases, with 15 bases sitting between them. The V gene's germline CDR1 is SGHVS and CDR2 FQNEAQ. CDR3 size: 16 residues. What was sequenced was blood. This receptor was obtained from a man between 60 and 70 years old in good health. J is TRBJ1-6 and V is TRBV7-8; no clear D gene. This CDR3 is CASSWRTLGNNSPLHF. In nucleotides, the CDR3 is TGTGCCAGCAGCTGGAGGACTCTTGGGAATAATTCACCCCTCCACTTT.